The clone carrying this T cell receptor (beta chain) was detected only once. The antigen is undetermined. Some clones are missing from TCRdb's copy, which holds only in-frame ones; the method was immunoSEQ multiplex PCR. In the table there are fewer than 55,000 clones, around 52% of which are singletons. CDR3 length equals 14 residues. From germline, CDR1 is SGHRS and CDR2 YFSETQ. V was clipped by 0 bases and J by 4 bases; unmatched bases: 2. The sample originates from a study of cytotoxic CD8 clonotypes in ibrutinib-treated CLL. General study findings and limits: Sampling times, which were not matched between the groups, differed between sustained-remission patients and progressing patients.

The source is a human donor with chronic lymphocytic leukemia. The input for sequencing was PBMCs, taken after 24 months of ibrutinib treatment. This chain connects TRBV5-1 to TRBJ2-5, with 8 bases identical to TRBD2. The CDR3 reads CASSLDGGAETQYF. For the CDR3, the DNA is TGCGCCAGCAGCTTGGACGGGGGGGCAGAGACCCAGTACTTC.